This T cell receptor (beta chain) was identified during a study of blood T cell repertoires in COVID-19. As for the study in general: Sites across the United States, Italy and Spain contributed samples from acute and convalescent COVID-19. T cells, B-cell-depleted T cells, or PBMCs provided the cDNA or gDNA that served as material.

Source study methods: Reference gene primer amplification in the assay estimated nucleated cell counts. Repertoires were generated with immunoSEQ multiplex PCR, while TCRdb's copy carries only in-frame clones and drops some. The D gene and trimming were derived from the DNA, and the V and J assignments and clone size from that table. This sample yields around 220,000 clones, of which around 80% are seen a single time; 3% to 4% belongs to the top ten. Looked up from germline, CDR1 is SGHTA and CDR2 is FQGTGA. Trimming removed 5 bases from V and 7 bases from J, with 12 bases in between. CDR3 size: 13 residues.

The chain couples TRBV7-3 to TRBJ2-1, with D possibly being TRBD2 (5 bases). Material: peripheral blood. The TCR sequence derives from a woman aged 40 to 50 with active or convalescent COVID-19. CDR3 protein: CASSITTGNEQFF. CDR3 in DNA: TGTGCCAGCAGCATCACCACGGGGAATGAGCAGTTCTTC.